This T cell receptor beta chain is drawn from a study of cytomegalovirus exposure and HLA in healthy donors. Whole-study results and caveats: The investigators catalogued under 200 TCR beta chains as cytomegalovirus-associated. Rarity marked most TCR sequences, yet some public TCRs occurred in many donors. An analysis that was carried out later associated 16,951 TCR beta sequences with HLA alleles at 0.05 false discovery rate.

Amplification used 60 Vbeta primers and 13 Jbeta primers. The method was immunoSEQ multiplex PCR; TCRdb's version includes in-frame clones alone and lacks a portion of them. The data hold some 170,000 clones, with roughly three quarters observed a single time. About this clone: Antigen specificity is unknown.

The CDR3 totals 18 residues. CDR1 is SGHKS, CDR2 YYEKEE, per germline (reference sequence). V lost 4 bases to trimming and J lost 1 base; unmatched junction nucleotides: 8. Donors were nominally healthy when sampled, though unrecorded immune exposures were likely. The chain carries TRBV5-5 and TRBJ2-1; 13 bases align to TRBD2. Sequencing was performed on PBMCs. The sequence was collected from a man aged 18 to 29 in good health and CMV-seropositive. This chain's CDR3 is CASSLTSGRSGSYNEQFF. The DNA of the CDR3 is TGTGCCAGCAGCCTGACTAGCGGGAGGAGTGGGTCCTACAATGAGCAGTTCTTC.